The 32 T cell receptor beta chains below were found in one sample sequenced in a study of OX40 agonist ivuxolimab in advanced cancers. The protocol used for the library was the immunoSEQ multiplex PCR assay. This immuneACCESS table, as held by TCRdb, lists in-frame sequences with V and J called but not all clones. Of the missing ones, under half trace to an unresolved V gene in checked studies; the others have no known cause. This sample holds about 88,000 clones; more than 80% were observed only once. Approximately 0.22% of the sample comes from the top ten. Sequences were derived from CD4+ or CD8+ T cells sorted from blood, sampled in a trial of the OX40 agonist ivuxolimab. Every receptor here comes from an adult with an advanced solid tumor such as melanoma, head and neck, liver or kidney cancer.

The CDR3 sequence is CASNSPGRIYTQYF. CDR3 coding DNA: TGTGCCAGCAATTCTCCGGGACGCATCTATACGCAGTATTTT. V is TRBV28 and J is TRBJ2-3; D is possibly TRBD1 or TRBD2 (5 bases each). From germline, CDR1 is MDHEN and CDR2 SYDVKM. V was trimmed by 7 bases and J by 7 bases, leaving 18 bases between them. This CDR3 has 14 residues.

V and J are TRBV5-1 and TRBJ1-1; 10 bases are a match to TRBD1. The CDR3 sequence is 16 residues long. Germline V gives CDR1 SGHRS, CDR2 YFSETQ. V shed 5 bases, J shed 6 bases, and the junction held 13 bases outside the gene matches. The CDR3 DNA reads as TGCGCCAGCAGTTTTCAACCGCGGGGACAGGGGTCTGAAGCTTTCTTT. Its translation: CASSFQPRGQGSEAFF.

This clone was seen just once. This chain joins TRBV7-3 and TRBJ2-1; the match to TRBD1 covers 8 bases. The trim removed 5 bases at V and 2 bases at J, leaving 8 bases unmatched. Germline V lookup: CDR1 SGHTA, CDR2 FQGTGA. The CDR3 contains 16 residues. The CDR3 loop reads CASSPTRGQAYNEQFF. DNA for the CDR3: TGTGCCAGCAGCCCTACCAGGGGACAGGCCTACAATGAGCAGTTCTTC.

This clone was seen a single time. One end of the junction varies from germline; a read error may be responsible. The rearrangement links TRBV11-2 to TRBJ2-5; D perhaps matches TRBD1 (6 bases). Germline-derived CDR1 and CDR2 are SGHAT and FQNNGV. The CDR3 totals 11 residues. CDR3 DNA sequence: TGTGCCAGCACCTTAGGGGGGACCCAGTACTTC. Its protein is CASTLGGTQYF.

The gene calls are TRBV2 and TRBJ1-1, with a weak D call TRBD1 (5 bases). Germline lookup yields CDR1 SNHLY and CDR2 FYNNEI. Trimming removed 6 bases at V and 3 bases at J, with 5 bases between. The CDR3 sequence is 11 residues long. CDR3 sequence (DNA): TGTGCCAGCAGGGGGGACACTGAAGCTTTCTTT. Encoded protein: CASRGDTEAFF.

The V call is TRBV30, the J call TRBJ2-3; D might be TRBD1 or TRBD2, each matching 6 bases. The CDR3 consists of 15 residues. Looked up from germline, CDR1 is GTSNPN and CDR2 is SVGIG (reference sequence). This chain's CDR3 is CALEPRGPDTDTQYF. Written as DNA, the CDR3 is TGTGCTCTCGAACCCCGGGGGCCCGACACAGATACGCAGTATTTT. The whole variable domain, remainder taken from reference TRBV30 and TRBJ2-3, is SQTIHQWPATLVQPVGSPLSLECTVEGTSNPNLYWYRQAAGRGLQLLFYSVGIGQISSEVPQNLSASRPQDRQFILSSKKLLLSDSGFYLCALEPRGPDTDTQYFGPGTRLTVL.

The chain joins TRBV18 to TRBJ1-5, with TRBD1 matching 7 bases. V shed 4 bases, J shed 8 bases, and the junction held 14 bases outside the gene matches. The germline gives CDR1 KGHSH, CDR2 LQKENI. This CDR3 spans 16 amino acids. The CDR3 sequence: CASSHPGRGRGEPQHF. In DNA form, the CDR3 reads TGTGCCAGCTCACACCCGGGGAGGGGGCGAGGTGAGCCCCAGCATTTT.

The V and J genes are TRBV19 and TRBJ2-7; D ambiguous. The CDR3 spans 15 residues. V lost 1 base and J lost 2, with 12 bases in between. In germline, CDR1 is LNHDA, CDR2 SQIVND (reference sequence). CDR3 sequence (DNA): TGTGCCAGTAGTATAGGGGTACAGAGAGCCTACGAGCAGTACTTC. It encodes CASSIGVQRAYEQYF.

V and J are TRBV9 and TRBJ2-5; the match to TRBD2 covers 15 bases. CDR3 length equals 18 residues. Germline CDR1 and CDR2: SGDLS and YYNGEE. Trimming took 4 bases from V and 5 from J; bases not matched to a gene: 12. The CDR3 coding sequence is TGTGCCAGCAGCACCAACCCGGGACTAGCGGGAGGATGGGAGACCCAGTACTTC. Translation gives CASSTNPGLAGGWETQYF. Full variable domain (rest looked up from reference TRBV9 and TRBJ2-5): DSGVTQTPKHLITATGQRVTLRCSPRSGDLSVYWYQQSLDQGLQFLIQYYNGEERAKGNILERFSAQQFPDLHSELNLSSLELGDSALYFCASSTNPGLAGGWETQYFGPGTRLLVL.

J is TRBJ1-1 and V is TRBV28; TRBD1 might be the D (6 bases). The germline V gene has CDR1 MDHEN and CDR2 SYDVKM. The CDR3 is made up of 15 amino acids. V was cut by 3 bases and J by 4 bases, with 15 bases left in between. In DNA, the CDR3 is TGTGCCAGCAGTTTTCCAGGGGCGCGATCCACTGAAGCTTTCTTT. Its translation is CASSFPGARSTEAFF.

This sequence joins TRBV5-8 and TRBJ2-1; the match to TRBD2 covers 7 bases. Losses at the gene ends were 5 bases for V and 5 bases for J; bases not matched to a gene: 13. The CDR3 loop spans 16 amino acids. The germline gives CDR1 SGHTS, CDR2 YDEGEE. In DNA, the CDR3 is TGTGCCAGCAGGCCGGGACTATCCCTAGGGCACAATGAGCAGTTCTTC. Amino acids: CASRPGLSLGHNEQFF. The full variable domain, its missing parts supplied by reference TRBV5-8 and TRBJ2-1, is EAGVTQSPTHLIKTRGQQATLRCSPISGHTSVYWYQQALGLGLQFLLWYDEGEERNRGNFPPRFSGRQFPNYSSELNVNALELEDSALYLCASRPGLSLGHNEQFFGPGTRLTVL.

The CDR3 bases are TGTGCCAGCAGCTTACAGGACAAAGCTTTCTTT. It codes for CASSLQDKAFF. The V call is TRBV5-6, the J call TRBJ1-1; the D gene is possibly TRBD1 (5 bases). Germline lookup yields CDR1 SGHDT and CDR2 YYEEEE. CDR3 size: 11 residues. Trimming left V 2 bases short and J 9 bases short, with 8 bases between.

On this clone itself: Additional DNA sequences in this sample encode the identical CDR3. This chain links TRBV9 with TRBJ1-3; D may be TRBD1 (6 bases). The V end was cut by 4 bases, the J end by 1 base, with 6 bases between. The CDR3 sequence is 13 residues long. The germline V gene has CDR1 SGDLS and CDR2 YYNGEE. CDR3 nucleotides: TGTGCCAGCAGCCAGGGGTCTGGAAACACCATATATTTT. Protein product: CASSQGSGNTIYF.

This rearrangement joins TRBV27 to TRBJ2-1, with 8 bases aligning to TRBD2. The CDR3 length is 15 residues. The ends lost 6 bases at V and 0 bases at J; junction bases unmatched: 4. Germline lookup yields CDR1 MNHEY and CDR2 SMNVEV (reference sequence). CDR3 residues: CASRVGTSSYNEQFF. The DNA for the CDR3 is TGTGCCAGCAGAGTCGGGACTAGCTCCTACAATGAGCAGTTCTTC.

This clone was observed a few times. This chain uses TRBV27 with TRBJ2-4; the D is unclear. CDR3 length: 14 amino acids. The ends were cut back, 8 bases at V and 1 base at J, with 12 bases in the middle. The germline V gene has CDR1 MNHEY and CDR2 SMNVEV (reference sequence). This CDR3 is CASRSLVAKNIQYF. The CDR3 nucleotides read TGTGCCAGCCGATCGTTGGTTGCCAAAAACATTCAGTACTTC.

The chain is built from TRBV4-3 and TRBJ1-3; no definite D call. Trimming left V 1 base short and J 0 bases short, with 10 bases between. This CDR3 is 16 amino acids long. Germline lookup yields CDR1 LGHNA and CDR2 YSLEER. CDR3: CASSQGGASSGNTIYF. CDR3 DNA sequence: TGCGCCAGCAGCCAAGGCGGAGCCAGCTCTGGAAACACCATATATTTT.

The rearrangement links TRBV28 to TRBJ2-7, with TRBD1 matching 7 bases. The CDR3 length is 14 residues. V lost 4 bases to trimming and J lost 2 bases; unmatched junction nucleotides: 5. Germline assignment: CDR1 MDHEN and CDR2 SYDVKM. The CDR3 DNA reads as TGTGCCAGCAGTTACCGGGACAGCCCCTACGAGCAGTACGTC. Protein sequence: CASSYRDSPYEQYV.

This chain connects TRBV28 to TRBJ2-1, with 11 positions matching TRBD2. V lost 3 bases to trimming and J lost 7 bases; unmatched junction nucleotides: 5. CDR1 MDHEN and CDR2 SYDVKM come from the germline V gene. The CDR3 runs to 15 residues. This chain's CDR3 is CASSLQTSGMNEQFF. DNA for the CDR3: TGTGCCAGCAGTTTGCAGACTAGCGGGATGAATGAGCAGTTCTTC.

The V gene is TRBV19, the J gene TRBJ1-1; D perhaps matches TRBD1 (6 bases). The V end lost 3 bases, the J end lost 6 bases, and 14 bases lay between the germline ends. The CDR3 runs to 14 residues. Germline CDR1 reads LNHDA; CDR2 reads SQIVND (reference sequence). In nucleotides, the CDR3 is TGTGCCAGTAGTATTGGGGGCCGAACCCCTGAAGCTTTCTTT. Translation: CASSIGGRTPEAFF.

This clone has a handful of counts. The chain employs TRBV5-4 and TRBJ1-1; D gene uncertain. The CDR3 runs to 13 residues. V was clipped by 4 bases and J by 11 bases, with 18 bases between them. The V gene's germline CDR1 is SGHNT and CDR2 YYREEE (reference sequence). The CDR3: CASSQGLETGAFF. The CDR3 nucleotides are TGTGCCAGCAGCCAAGGACTTGAGACGGGGGCTTTCTTT.

Note on this clone: Distinct nucleotide sequences in the sample also encode this CDR3. The chain recombines TRBV28 with TRBJ1-2, with D perhaps matching TRBD1 (5 bases). The CDR3 has 14 residues. Germline CDR1 is MDHEN and CDR2 is SYDVKM. Trimming took 3 bases from V and 7 from J, leaving 15 bases between them. CDR3 bases: TGTGCCAGCAGTTTTGGGACGGGGTGGAGTGGCTACACCTTC. Translated: CASSFGTGWSGYTF.

J is TRBJ2-5 and V is TRBV19; TRBD2 agrees at 10 bases. This CDR3 has 15 amino acids. Unmatched junction bases numbered 7, after V lost 4 bases and J lost 5 bases. In germline, CDR1 is LNHDA, CDR2 SQIVND (reference sequence). The CDR3 DNA is TGTGCCAGTAGTAACCAGCGGGGGGGCGGTGAGACCCAGTACTTC. This translates into CASSNQRGGGETQYF.

The chain combines TRBV7-8 with TRBJ2-7; D remains ambiguous. This CDR3 has 12 amino acids. Germline loops: CDR1 SGHVS, CDR2 FQNEAQ. Trimming cost V 5 bases and J 1 base, with 6 bases left between them. CDR3 in amino acids: CASSPGSYEQYF. The CDR3 DNA follows: TGTGCCAGCAGCCCCGGGTCCTACGAGCAGTACTTC.

The chain has TRBV7-9 and TRBJ2-7; 9 positions match TRBD1. The CDR3 sequence is 14 residues long. Germline CDR1 is SEHNR and CDR2 is FQNEAQ (reference sequence). The V and J ends lost 5 bases and 6 bases, in that order; junction bases with no gene match: 8. The CDR3 loop is CASSRGTGQSEQYV. In DNA form, the CDR3 reads TGTGCCAGCAGCCGAGGGACAGGGCAGAGCGAGCAGTACGTC.

The V call is TRBV28, the J call TRBJ2-7; 7 bases line up with TRBD1. This CDR3 has 13 amino acids. Trimming cost V 6 bases and J 3 bases; bases outside gene matches: 5. CDR1 MDHEN and CDR2 SYDVKM come from the germline V gene. CDR3 sequence: CASSRGSLYEQYF. The CDR3 nucleotides read TGTGCCAGCAGCAGGGGGAGTCTCTACGAGCAGTACTTC.

This rearrangement joins TRBV5-4 to TRBJ1-3; a possible D gene is TRBD1 (6 bases). This CDR3 has 13 residues. Germline CDR1 SGHNT, CDR2 YYREEE (reference sequence). V was shortened by 10 bases and J by 3 bases, with 14 bases between the two germline ends. CDR3 nucleotides: TGTGCCGGAGGAGGGGGGAATGGAAACACCATATATTTT. Its translation is CAGGGGNGNTIYF.

There are a few counts of this clone. The chain couples TRBV6-6 to TRBJ2-7; D might be TRBD1 (6 bases). The CDR3 is made up of 12 amino acids. The V gene lost 8 bases and the J gene lost 2 bases, with 10 bases spanning the gap. Per germline, CDR1 MNHNY and CDR2 SVGAGI (reference sequence). In nucleotides, the CDR3 is TGTGCCAGCGGACAGCGACCCTACGAGCAGTACGTC. Encoded protein: CASGQRPYEQYV.

The V call is TRBV18, the J call TRBJ1-6; TRBD1 might be the D (5 bases). CDR1 and CDR2 (germline): KGHSH, LQKENI. Trimming pared 3 bases from V and 6 bases from J, leaving 12 bases between. CDR3 length: 15 amino acids. Written as DNA, the CDR3 is TGTGCCAGCTCACCCGTAGGGGAGGCTAATTCACCCCTCCACTTT. Its translation: CASSPVGEANSPLHF.

In nucleotides, the CDR3 is TGTGCCAGCAGTCAAATCGGGAGGACCTCCTACGAGCAGTACGTC. This codes for CASSQIGRTSYEQYV. This chain connects TRBV28 to TRBJ2-7, with 7 bases lining up with TRBD2. J was trimmed by 0 bases and V by 5 bases; bases with no gene match: 7. The CDR3 runs 15 residues. Per the germline V gene, CDR1 is MDHEN and CDR2 is SYDVKM.

The chain combines TRBV7-8 with TRBJ1-5; 8 bases are a match to TRBD1. The trim removed 8 bases at V and 2 bases at J, leaving 8 bases unmatched. The CDR3 length is 15 residues. Germline CDR1 is SGHVS and CDR2 is FQNEAQ. DNA for the CDR3: TGTGCCAGCGGCCCGCAACAGGGGGGCAATCAGCCCCAGCATTTT. This encodes CASGPQQGGNQPQHF.

Worth noting for this clone: This specimen includes other DNA sequences encoding the same CDR3. The chain links TRBV13 to TRBJ1-2; D is undetermined. This CDR3 spans 13 amino acids. Looked up from germline, CDR1 is PRHDT and CDR2 is FYEKMQ (reference sequence). Trimming removed 2 bases from V and 1 base from J, with 5 bases in between. In DNA, the CDR3 is TGTGCCAGCAGCTTAACTTTTAACTATGGCTACACCTTC. This codes for CASSLTFNYGYTF.

This clone was picked up a small number of times. V is TRBV2 and J is TRBJ2-5, with D unclear. The CDR3 is made up of 15 amino acids. The germline V gene has CDR1 SNHLY and CDR2 FYNNEI. Trimming took off 8 bases at V and 5 bases at J, with 21 bases between the two ends. In DNA form, the CDR3 reads TGTGCCAGCTGCCAGTCTAGGGCGGTTGCCGAGACCCAGTACTTC. Encoded protein: CASCQSRAVAETQYF.